This section outlines one TCR beta chain sequence together with its context. The V end lost 7 bases, the J end lost 4 bases, and 20 bases lay between the germline ends. The CDR3 extends over 16 amino acids. The V gene's germline CDR1 is SGHVS and CDR2 FQNEAQ. These data come from a study of cytomegalovirus exposure and HLA in healthy donors. Across the study: A data release that came early held about 89 million unique TCRs from HLA-typed donors.

PCR involved 60 Vbeta and 13 Jbeta primers. Sequencing used immunoSEQ multiplex PCR; TCRdb keeps in-frame clones, though not all of them. The repertoire includes some 200,000 clones, 70% of them detected once, and approximately 2.5% sits in the top ten. The sequence came from a man aged 40-55 years in good health and CMV-seropositive. The V and J genes are TRBV7-8 and TRBJ2-1; weak D call: TRBD2 (6 bases). The specimen was PBMCs. The CDR3, as DNA: TGTGCCAGCACCGGCACAAGGGCCGCGGGGTACAATGAGCAGTTCTTC. Protein: CASTGTRAAGYNEQFF.